The rows below give T cell receptor beta chains drawn from one sample of a study of T cell repertoires in cytomegalovirus infection. TCRdb fed the reads into MiXCR, producing one record per CDR3 protein. The sample includes 680,000 or so distinct CDR3 sequences, roughly 35% of them seen just once. Sequenced sample: PBMCs. The receptor source for this set is a human donor in good health (CMV status not recorded). Some clones in this sample may be carry-over from other donors' samples. Each CDR3 is given with its conserved first and last residue. D genes are given only for firm matches. Clone size, where shown, is once, few, many, or a class for clones that have expanded.

clone_size	j_call	d_call	v_call	cdr3_aa	cdr3_nt
few	TRBJ1-1	NA	TRBV19	CASSKPPNTEAFF	TGTGCCAGTAGTAAACCACCCAACACTGAAGCTTTCTTT
few	TRBJ1-1	TRBD1	TRBV28	CASTETGGGLTEAFF	TGTGCCAGCACCGAGACAGGGGGAGGGCTTACTGAAGCTTTCTTT
NA	TRBJ2-5	NA	TRBV2	CASYSSKETQYF	TGTGCCAGCTACAGTAGCAAAGAGACCCAGTACTTC
many	TRBJ1-1	NA	TRBV7-2	CASSLAGAVNTEAFF	TGTGCCAGCAGCTTAGCCGGGGCAGTAAACACTGAAGCTTTCTTT
NA	TRBJ1-4	NA	TRBV14	CASSRTSGKRLPTNEKLFF	TGTGCCAGCAGCCGAACGTCAGGGAAACGGCTTCCAACTAATGAAAAACTGTTTTTT
NA	TRBJ2-3	NA	TRBV28	CASSLGRGGGSGTDTQYF	TGTGCCAGCAGTTTAGGGCGTGGAGGGGGGAGCGGAACAGATACGCAGTATTTT
few	TRBJ1-6	NA	TRBV4-1	CASSQETSGNSPLHF	TGTGCCAGCAGCCAAGAGACGTCGGGGAATTCACCCCTCCACTTT
NA	TRBJ2-7	NA	TRBV25-1	CASSESIASYEQYF	TGTGCCAGCAGTGAATCGATAGCTTCCTACGAGCAGTACTTC
NA	TRBJ1-5	NA	TRBV20-1	CSARDGTNQPQHF	TGCAGTGCTAGAGATGGGACAAATCAGCCCCAGCATTTT
NA	TRBJ2-2	TRBD1	TRBV6-1	CASMETGGYTGELFF	TGTGCCAGCATGGAGACAGGGGGGTACACCGGGGAGCTGTTTTTT
NA	TRBJ1-2	NA	TRBV29-1	CSVQGQLGRGDGYTF	TGCAGCGTTCAGGGGCAGTTGGGGCGGGGAGATGGCTACACCTTC
few	TRBJ1-5	NA	TRBV7-9	CASSFFQQPQHF	TGTGCCAGCAGCTTTTTTCAACAGCCCCAGCATTTT
few	TRBJ2-5	TRBD1	TRBV7-2	CASRENRGQETQYF	TGTGCCAGCAGAGAAAACAGGGGGCAGGAGACCCAGTACTTC
NA	TRBJ1-5	NA	TRBV7-9	CASSPREPQHF	TGTGCCAGCAGCCCCAGGGAGCCCCAGCATTTT
many	TRBJ1-6	TRBD1	TRBV7-2	CASSFQDRGNSPLHF	TGTGCCAGCAGCTTCCAGGACAGGGGCAATTCACCCCTCCACTTT
NA	TRBJ1-4	NA	TRBV11-2	CASSLASGMGGEKLFF	TGTGCCAGCAGCTTAGCGTCAGGGATGGGAGGCGAAAAACTGTTTTTT
few	TRBJ2-5	TRBD2	TRBV7-6	CASSAYLSGGTQYQETQYF	TGTGCCAGCAGCGCCTACCTTAGCGGGGGGACACAGTACCAAGAGACCCAGTACTTC
NA	TRBJ2-2	NA	TRBV27	CASSSQVTGELFF	TGTGCCAGCAGTTCACAGGTCACCGGGGAGCTGTTTTTT
few	TRBJ2-2	TRBD2	TRBV12-3/TRBV12-4	CASTLSSSGRFNTGELFF	TGTGCCAGCACTTTATCCTCTAGCGGGAGGTTCAACACCGGGGAGCTGTTTTTT
NA	TRBJ2-1	TRBD2	TRBV7-2	CASSPEGSGGLGRIF	TGTGCCAGCAGCCCCGAGGGTAGCGGGGGGCTCGGAAGGATCTTC
many	TRBJ1-5	TRBD1	TRBV7-2	CASSRTGYQPQHF	TGTGCCAGCAGCAGGACAGGGTATCAGCCCCAGCATTTT
few	TRBJ1-2	NA	TRBV20-1	CSARPAGTEASYGYTF	TGCAGTGCTAGACCTGCCGGTACAGAGGCAAGCTATGGCTACACCTTC
NA	TRBJ2-7	TRBD2	TRBV15	CATSSAWGGSYEQYF	TGTGCCACCAGCAGCGCCTGGGGGGGCTCCTACGAGCAGTACTTC
few	TRBJ1-1	NA	TRBV5-1	CASSLVGTPGTEAFF	TGCGCCAGCAGCTTGGTAGGGACCCCGGGCACTGAAGCTTTCTTT
NA	TRBJ2-4	NA	TRBV27	CASSFLGRPKNIQYF	TGTGCCAGCAGTTTTCTCGGCAGGCCCAAAAACATTCAGTACTTC
NA	TRBJ1-5	NA	TRBV29-1	CSVRSGPKQAQHF	TGCAGCGTACGATCGGGACCAAAACAGGCCCAGCATTTT
few	TRBJ1-4	NA	TRBV28	CASSQPPGLPTGATNEKLFF	TGTGCCAGCTCACAGCCTCCGGGACTGCCAACGGGTGCGACTAATGAAAAACTGTTTTTT
few	TRBJ2-1	NA	TRBV12-3/TRBV12-4	CASSLRGGENEQFF	TGTGCCAGCAGTTTACGGGGCGGGGAGAATGAGCAGTTCTTC
NA	TRBJ1-6	NA	TRBV16	CASSQRRGDTLHF	TGTGCCAGCAGCCAGCGGCGGGGGGATACCCTCCACTTT
NA	TRBJ2-2	TRBD1	TRBV28	CATRDSNTGELFF	TGTGCCACCAGGGACAGCAACACCGGGGAGCTGTTTTTT
NA	TRBJ1-1	TRBD1	TRBV29-1	CSVVRQGVEAFF	TGCAGCGTTGTTAGGCAGGGGGTTGAAGCTTTCTTT
NA	TRBJ2-7	NA	TRBV15	CATSRELGVYEQYF	TGTGCCACCAGCAGAGAGCTGGGCGTCTACGAGCAGTACTTC
NA	TRBJ1-2	NA	TRBV29-1	CSVDLGFYGYTF	TGCAGCGTTGACCTGGGCTTCTATGGCTACACCTTC
NA	TRBJ1-1	TRBD1	TRBV2	CASMGQVNTEAFF	TGTGCCAGCATGGGACAGGTGAACACTGAAGCTTTCTTT
few	TRBJ2-5	NA	TRBV12-3/TRBV12-4	CASSPFLSGRETQYF	TGTGCCAGCAGTCCCTTTCTCTCAGGGCGAGAGACCCAGTACTTC
NA	TRBJ2-4	NA	TRBV28	CASSLATGQGGKNIQYF	TGTGCCAGCAGTTTAGCTACCGGGCAGGGGGGGAAAAACATTCAGTACTTC
few	TRBJ2-7	TRBD1	TRBV10-3	CAISESRQGVEQYF	TGTGCCATCAGTGAGTCTCGACAGGGCGTCGAGCAGTACTTC